The 28 T cell receptor beta chains below come from one sample, sequenced in a study of blood T cell repertoires in COVID-19. Generated by immunoSEQ multiplex PCR, the TCRdb table keeps only in-frame clones and is missing some. The table lists 70,000 or so clones, around 90% of them singletons. The sequenced sample consisted of peripheral blood. These receptor sequences come from a woman aged 80 or over with active or convalescent COVID-19.

This chain connects TRBV7-2 to TRBJ1-1; 9 bases agree with TRBD1. The CDR3 contains 13 residues. Germline V gene sequence: CDR1 SGHTA, CDR2 FQGNSA. J lost 6 bases, V lost 5 bases, and 4 bases had no gene match. The CDR3 DNA is TGTGCCAGCAGCCGTTGGACAGGGGCTGAAGCTTTCTTT. This sequence encodes CASSRWTGAEAFF.

V usage is TRBV15 and J usage is TRBJ1-6; perhaps TRBD1 as D (5 bases). The CDR3 sequence is 17 residues long. CDR1 and CDR2 from the germline V gene are LNHNV and YYDKDF (reference sequence). Trimming took off 1 base at V and 9 bases at J, with 19 bases between the two ends. CDR3 region: CATSRAGRVLSFSPLHF. The CDR3 nucleotides read TGTGCCACCAGCAGAGCAGGCAGGGTCTTGTCGTTTTCACCCCTCCACTTT.

The chain employs TRBV18 and TRBJ1-6; 8 bases agree with TRBD1. The CDR3 spans 13 residues. The V gene's germline CDR1 is KGHSH and CDR2 LQKENI. The V and J ends lost 3 bases and 11 bases, in that order; junction bases with no gene match: 3. The CDR3 here is CASSPDRDAPLHF. Written as DNA, the CDR3 is TGTGCCAGCTCACCGGACAGGGACGCACCCCTCCACTTT.

The chain is built from TRBV5-1 and TRBJ2-5; 8 positions agree with TRBD1. V was clipped by 7 bases and J by 5 bases; unmatched bases: 10. Germline V gene data show CDR1 as SGHRS and CDR2 as YFSETQ. This CDR3 spans 14 amino acids. CDR3: CASREGTGGETQYF. The CDR3, as DNA: TGCGCCAGCCGGGAAGGGACAGGTGGGGAGACCCAGTACTTC.

The rearrangement links TRBV5-1 to TRBJ2-7; TRBD1 matches 11 bases. CDR3 length: 15 amino acids. The germline V gene encodes CDR1 SGHRS and CDR2 YFSETQ. V shed 3 bases, J shed 6 bases, and the junction held 8 bases outside the gene matches. CDR3: CASSYLEGTGGEQYF. In DNA form, the CDR3 reads TGCGCCAGCAGCTACCTCGAGGGGACAGGGGGCGAGCAGTACTTC.

The chain carries TRBV7-2 and TRBJ1-2, with D tentatively TRBD1 (6 bases). This CDR3 has 15 residues. The V end lost 5 bases, the J end lost 4 bases, and 17 bases lay between the germline ends. CDR1 is SGHTA and CDR2 is FQGNSA in the germline V gene. CDR3 sequence (DNA): TGTGCCAGCAGCGAGTACGGGGGGCAGAGCTATGGCTACACCTTC. Residues: CASSEYGGQSYGYTF.

This chain uses TRBV7-2 with TRBJ1-4, with D unclear. This CDR3 region has 15 residues. The V gene lost 2 bases and the J gene lost 4 bases, with 11 bases spanning the gap. Per germline, CDR1 SGHTA and CDR2 FQGNSA. The CDR3 bases are TGTGCCAGCAGCTTAAGTGCAGGATATAATGAAAAACTGTTTTTT. Residues: CASSLSAGYNEKLFF.

This chain links TRBV5-6 with TRBJ2-3; possible D gene TRBD2, 5 bases. With 5 bases removed from V and 2 bases from J, the gap between germline ends came to 15 bases. The germline CDR1 and CDR2 sequences are SGHDT and YYEEEE. The CDR3 has 15 residues. DNA of the CDR3: TGTGCCAGCAGGGGGATACTAGTTGTCACAGATACGCAGTATTTT. This encodes CASRGILVVTDTQYF. The whole variable domain, remainder taken from reference TRBV5-6 and TRBJ2-3, is DAGVTQSPTHLIKTRGQQVTLRCSPKSGHDTVSWYQQALGQGPQFIFQYYEEEERQRGNFPDRFSGHQFPNYSSELNVNALLLGDSALYLCASRGILVVTDTQYFGPGTRLTVL.

V and J are TRBV19 and TRBJ1-1, with TRBD1 matching over 9 bases. The V and J ends lost 3 bases and 7 bases, in that order; junction bases with no gene match: 15. The CDR3 extends over 17 amino acids. Germline CDR1 LNHDA, CDR2 SQIVND (reference sequence). The CDR3 DNA reads as TGTGCCAGTAGTATTGGTGGGGGACAGGGAGAATTGGATGAAGCTTTCTTT. It specifies CASSIGGGQGELDEAFF.

The V call is TRBV18, the J call TRBJ2-1; 9 nucleotides match TRBD2. The CDR3 extends over 15 amino acids. The ends lost 1 base at V and 3 bases at J; junction bases unmatched: 1. CDR1 and CDR2 (germline): KGHSH, LQKENI. CDR3 sequence: CASSPRLAVYNEQFF. The CDR3 DNA reads TGTGCCAGCTCACCACGACTAGCGGTCTACAATGAGCAGTTCTTC.

This clone was detected once. The chain couples TRBV6-5 to TRBJ1-2; 7 nucleotides line up with TRBD1. J was trimmed by 4 bases and V by 5 bases; bases with no gene match: 7. The CDR3 sequence is 14 residues long. From germline, CDR1 is MNHEY and CDR2 SVGAGI. The CDR3 loop reads CASSQGGIFYGYTF. CDR3 DNA sequence: TGTGCCAGCAGTCAGGGGGGAATTTTCTATGGCTACACCTTC.

The V call is TRBV19, the J call TRBJ1-2; 8 bases fit TRBD1. V dropped 7 bases and J dropped 2; count of bases not matched to a gene: 9. Germline CDR1 and CDR2: LNHDA and SQIVND (reference sequence). The CDR3 contains 15 residues. The CDR3 bases are TGTGCCAGTAAAAAGCAGGACAGGGCAAACTATGGCTACACCTTC. Its protein product is CASKKQDRANYGYTF.

This chain uses TRBV5-5 with TRBJ2-7; 7 positions match TRBD1. The V segment lost 1 base and the J segment 2 bases; nucleotides outside the gene matches: 3. The CDR3 extends over 14 amino acids. CDR1 is SGHKS, CDR2 YYEKEE, per germline (reference sequence). DNA of the CDR3: TGTGCCAGCAGCTTGCGACAGGGACCCTACGAGCAGTACTTC. Protein product: CASSLRQGPYEQYF.

The gene calls are TRBV28 and TRBJ1-1, with no clear D. Trimming left V 3 bases short and J 4 bases short, with 15 bases between. Germline lookup yields CDR1 MDHEN and CDR2 SYDVKM. The CDR3 has 15 amino acids. Written as DNA, the CDR3 is TGTGCCAGCAGTTTGCTGGGCACTTTGGGCACTGAAGCTTTCTTT. It codes for CASSLLGTLGTEAFF.

The chain joins TRBV6-5 to TRBJ1-5; tentatively, D is TRBD1 (5 bases). Trimming removed 4 bases from V and 6 bases from J, with 19 bases in between. The CDR3 contains 16 residues. Looked up from germline, CDR1 is MNHEY and CDR2 is SVGAGI. The CDR3 protein is CASSSQTGGYSQPQHF. CDR3 coding DNA: TGTGCCAGCAGTTCTCAAACAGGTGGATACTCTCAGCCCCAGCATTTT.

The V and J genes are TRBV12-3 or TRBV12-4 and TRBJ2-2, with TRBD2 identical over 7 bases. The trim removed 10 bases at V and 4 bases at J, leaving 6 bases unmatched. CDR3 length: 13 residues. CDR3 loop: CATRGRVTGELFF. The CDR3 DNA reads as TGTGCCACCCGGGGGAGGGTCACCGGGGAGCTGTTTTTT.

The genes are TRBV7-2 and TRBJ1-4; 8 bases line up with TRBD1. V lost 2 bases, J lost 8 bases, and 10 bases stayed unmatched. CDR3 size: 16 residues. The germline CDR1 and CDR2 sequences are SGHTA and FQGNSA. This CDR3 reads CASSLNPTGEGEKLFF. CDR3 sequence (DNA): TGTGCCAGCAGCTTAAACCCGACAGGGGAGGGCGAAAAACTGTTTTTT.

The chain carries TRBV11-2 and TRBJ2-7; the match to TRBD2 covers 12 bases. The CDR3 totals 18 residues. V gave up 1 base and J gave up 5 bases; unmatched junction bases: 12. Germline V lookup: CDR1 SGHAT, CDR2 FQNNGV. The CDR3 nucleotides read TGTGCCAGCAGCTTAGGGTGGACCTGGACTAGCGGGGAAGACGAGCAGTACTTC. Protein: CASSLGWTWTSGEDEQYF.

The CDR3 DNA sequence: TGTGCCAGCAGCTTAGACTTCAACATGAACACTGAAGCTTTCTTT. This codes for CASSLDFNMNTEAFF. The genes are TRBV11-3 and TRBJ1-1; the D is unclear. Germline assignment: CDR1 SGHNT and CDR2 YENEEA. The CDR3 contains 15 residues. Trimming removed 0 bases at V and 0 bases at J, with 8 bases between.

The rearrangement uses TRBV7-2 and TRBJ2-3, with 14 bases identical to TRBD2. The CDR3 contains 16 residues. With V trimmed by 3 bases and J by 4 bases, 3 bases remained unmatched. Per the germline V gene, CDR1 is SGHTA and CDR2 is FQGNSA. The CDR3 nucleotides read TGTGCCAGCAGCTTTTTGACTAGCGGGGGGGCAGATACGCAGTATTTT. Its protein product is CASSFLTSGGADTQYF.

The DNA of the CDR3 is TGCAGCGTTCGCTGGAGCGACAATGAAAAACTGTTTTTT. Its translation is CSVRWSDNEKLFF. The chain carries TRBV29-1 and TRBJ1-4; D call uncertain. Germline-derived CDR1 and CDR2 are SQVTM and ANQGSEA. The CDR3 spans 13 residues. V was clipped by 5 bases and J by 5 bases, with 12 bases between them.

The rearrangement joins TRBV12-5 to TRBJ2-1; TRBD2 agrees at 16 bases. The CDR3 length is 20 residues. The V gene end was trimmed by 5 bases and the J gene end by 5 bases; junction bases not matched to a gene: 15. Germline V gene sequence: CDR1 LGHNT, CDR2 FRNRAP. Here the CDR3 reads CASGIPRGTSGGARDNEQFF. CDR3 DNA sequence: TGTGCTAGTGGTATCCCCAGAGGGACTAGCGGGGGGGCCAGGGACAATGAGCAGTTCTTC.

The V call is TRBV7-2, the J call TRBJ1-6; 8 nucleotides align to TRBD1. The CDR3 consists of 18 residues. J lost 9 bases, V lost 1 base, and 14 bases had no gene match. Germline-derived CDR1 and CDR2 are SGHTA and FQGNSA. CDR3 loop: CASSLGLWGQESGSPLHF. The CDR3 DNA sequence: TGTGCCAGCAGCTTAGGCCTATGGGGACAGGAAAGCGGTTCACCCCTCCACTTT. The whole variable domain, remainder taken from reference TRBV7-2 and TRBJ1-6, is GAGVSQSPSNKVTEKGKDVELRCDPISGHTALYWYRQSLGQGLEFLIYFQGNSAPDKSGLPSDRFSAERTGGSVSTLTIQRTQQEDSAVYLCASSLGLWGQESGSPLHFGNGTRLTVT.

The rearrangement uses TRBV13 and TRBJ1-2; TRBD1 matches 8 bases. From germline, CDR1 is PRHDT and CDR2 FYEKMQ (reference sequence). This CDR3 contains 17 residues. V dropped 5 bases and J dropped 0; count of bases not matched to a gene: 11. The CDR3, as DNA: TGTGCCAGCAGCCGCCCGGACAGGGAATTAGCTAACTATGGCTACACCTTC. It is translated as CASSRPDRELANYGYTF.

This clone has a handful of counts. The chain recombines TRBV28 with TRBJ1-2; no definite D call. This CDR3 region has 13 residues. Germline V lookup: CDR1 MDHEN, CDR2 SYDVKM. Trimming stripped 3 bases from V and 4 bases from J, with 9 bases between. Here the CDR3 DNA reads TGTGCCAGCAGTTTGACGGAGGCCTATGGCTACACCTTC. Encoded protein: CASSLTEAYGYTF.

The chain has TRBV12-3 or TRBV12-4 and TRBJ1-1, with D hard to call. V gave up 5 bases and J gave up 4 bases, with 11 bases separating them. CDR3 length equals 13 residues. The CDR3 protein is CASSMHAGTEAFF. DNA of the CDR3: TGTGCCAGCAGTATGCACGCGGGCACTGAAGCTTTCTTT.

This clone was observed once. The rearrangement joins TRBV9 to TRBJ1-5; D is possibly TRBD1 (5 bases). The CDR3 length is 13 residues. The V end lost 3 bases, the J end lost 7 bases, and 11 bases lay between the germline ends. The germline CDR1 and CDR2 sequences are SGDLS and YYNGEE. For the CDR3, the DNA is TGTGCCAGCAGCGATAACCGGGGGCAGCCCCAGCATTTT. It is translated as CASSDNRGQPQHF.

The chain links TRBV29-1 to TRBJ2-7; 7 positions match TRBD1. The germline V gene has CDR1 SQVTM and CDR2 ANQGSEA. The CDR3 loop spans 14 amino acids. V trimming: 6 bases; J trimming: 0 bases; junction bases outside the gene matches: 8. The CDR3: CSVTRDSHSYEQYF. The CDR3 nucleotides are TGCAGCGTGACCCGGGACAGCCACTCCTACGAGCAGTACTTC.